The rows below give T cell receptor beta chains drawn from one sample of a study of long-term antiretroviral therapy in people with HIV. Some clones are missing from TCRdb's copy, which holds only in-frame ones; the method was immunoSEQ multiplex PCR. The sample holds approximately 30,000 clones; approximately 80% are singletons and the top ten take 9.5% to 10%. This sample comprised unsorted PBMCs, obtained about 2.7 years after starting antiretroviral therapy. These receptors were collected from a young man with HIV. Each CDR3 is given with its conserved first and last residue. D genes are given only for firm matches. The size of a clone is reported for some rows only, either as once, few or many, or as a class for expanded clones.

clone_size j_call v_call d_call cdr3_aa cdr3_nt
few TRBJ1-6 TRBV7-9 - CASSSSGSGSPLHF TGTGCCAGCAGCTCCTCGGGGAGTGGTTCACCCCTCCACTTT
few TRBJ1-5 TRBV6-1 TRBD1 CASSAPTGGASNQPQHF TGTGCCAGCAGTGCACCGACAGGGGGCGCAAGCAATCAGCCCCAGCATTTT
- TRBJ2-5 TRBV5-5 TRBD1 CASSLSTGGISGETQYF TGTGCCAGCAGTCTTAGTACAGGGGGCATCTCAGGCGAGACCCAGTACTTC
- TRBJ2-1 TRBV7-8 TRBD1 CASSSDRAYNEQFF TGTGCCAGCAGCTCTGACAGGGCCTACAATGAGCAGTTCTTC
- TRBJ1-2 TRBV11-2 - CASSQGWSYGYTF TGTGCCAGCAGCCAGGGCTGGAGCTATGGCTACACCTTC
- TRBJ2-7 TRBV19 - CASSIRDTGVTAPYEQYF TGTGCCAGTAGTATCCGAGACACTGGAGTCACCGCGCCCTACGAGCAGTACTTC
- TRBJ2-2 TRBV5-4 TRBD1 CASSLGHRGTGELFF TGTGCCAGCAGCTTGGGTCACAGGGGAACCGGGGAGCTGTTTTTT
once TRBJ2-3 TRBV2 TRBD2 CASKKIAGGLDTQYF TGTGCCAGCAAAAAGATAGCGGGGGGGCTAGATACGCAGTATTTT
- TRBJ2-2 TRBV12-5 - CASGSGITGELFF TGTGCTAGTGGATCAGGGATCACCGGGGAGCTGTTTTTT
- TRBJ2-1 TRBV21-1 - CASSKEGQGASYNEQFF TGTGCCAGCAGCAAAGAGGGACAGGGGGCCTCCTACAATGAGCAGTTCTTC
- TRBJ1-1 TRBV15 - CATSRDRAINTEAFF TGTGCCACCAGCAGAGATCGGGCGATAAACACTGAAGCTTTCTTT
- TRBJ2-3 TRBV19 TRBD2 CASSLAGVLTDTQYF TGTGCCAGTAGTCTAGCGGGAGTTCTCACAGATACGCAGTATTTT
- TRBJ1-5 TRBV2 - CASSELPLSNQPQHF TGTGCCAGCAGTGAACTTCCTCTTAGCAATCAGCCCCAGCATTTT
- TRBJ1-1 TRBV6-6 - CASSYEVRGRDTEAFF TGTGCCAGCAGTTACGAGGTCAGAGGGAGGGACACTGAAGCTTTCTTT
- TRBJ2-2 TRBV5-1 TRBD2 CASSLGTSGRAANTGELFF TGCGCCAGCAGCTTAGGGACTAGCGGGAGGGCCGCGAACACCGGGGAGCTGTTTTTT
- TRBJ1-4 TRBV7-2 - CASSLMGRGGREEKLFF TGTGCCAGCAGCTTAATGGGTCGGGGGGGGCGCGAGGAAAAACTGTTTTTT
once TRBJ2-2 TRBV5-5 - CASRLSGRHTGELFF TGTGCCAGCAGATTAAGCGGGCGACACACCGGGGAGCTGTTTTTT
- TRBJ1-1 TRBV19 TRBD1 CASSLGTAQNTEAFF TGTGCCAGTAGTCTCGGGACAGCGCAGAACACTGAAGCTTTCTTT
- TRBJ1-2 TRBV6-5 - CASSYSRAAPYGYTF TGTGCCAGCAGTTACTCGAGGGCGGCCCCTTATGGCTACACCTTC
- TRBJ2-3 TRBV27 - CASSYRAGTQYF TGTGCCAGCAGTTACCGGGCAGGTACGCAGTATTTT
once TRBJ1-6 TRBV7-9 TRBD1 CASSLAGRGNNSPLHF TGTGCCAGCAGCTTAGCGGGCAGGGGGAACAATTCACCCCTCCACTTT
- TRBJ2-1 TRBV7-2 TRBD1 CASSLAYRGLERPGHNEQFF TGTGCCAGCAGCTTAGCTTACAGGGGGCTCGAGCGACCGGGGCACAATGAGCAGTTCTTC
- TRBJ1-5 TRBV6-5 - CASGNQPQHF TGTGCCAGCGGGAATCAGCCCCAGCATTTT
- TRBJ1-2 TRBV19 - CASSIAGNYGYTF TGTGCCAGTAGTATCGCAGGGAACTATGGCTACACCTTC
- TRBJ1-1 TRBV9 - CASSVVMDWGTEAFF TGTGCCAGCAGCGTAGTTATGGATTGGGGCACTGAAGCTTTCTTT
- TRBJ2-7 TRBV15 - CATSRVRAGASYEQYF TGTGCCACCAGCAGAGTTAGGGCAGGGGCCTCCTACGAGCAGTACTTC
- TRBJ2-7 TRBV7-2 - CASSFSPNPNPYEQYF TGTGCCAGCAGCTTTTCCCCCAACCCCAACCCCTACGAGCAGTACTTC
- TRBJ1-3 TRBV9 - CASSADPFSGNTIYF TGTGCCAGCAGCGCCGACCCATTCTCTGGAAACACCATATATTTT
few TRBJ1-6 TRBV10-3 - CAINGDQGSPLHF TGTGCCATCAATGGGGATCAAGGTTCACCCCTCCACTTT
- TRBJ2-2 TRBV5-1 - CASSLDRVTNTGELFF TGCGCCAGCAGCTTGGATAGGGTCACGAACACCGGGGAGCTGTTTTTT
- TRBJ2-3 TRBV7-3 TRBD2 CASSFGGDPTDTQYF TGTGCCAGCAGCTTTGGGGGGGACCCCACAGATACGCAGTATTTT
- TRBJ1-5 TRBV19 - CASSEGGNQPQHF TGTGCCAGTAGCGAAGGGGGCAATCAGCCCCAGCATTTT
- TRBJ2-1 TRBV4-2 TRBD1 CASSRGTGENNEQFF TGTGCCAGCAGCAGAGGGACAGGGGAGAACAATGAGCAGTTCTTC
once TRBJ1-1 TRBV28 - CASTQTPQNTEAFF TGTGCCAGCACCCAAACTCCACAGAACACTGAAGCTTTCTTT
- TRBJ2-3 TRBV7-9 - CASSRMGGTDTQYF TGTGCCAGCAGCCGGATGGGCGGCACAGATACGCAGTATTTT
- TRBJ1-2 TRBV4-1 TRBD1 CASSQPGQSYYGYTF TGCGCCAGCAGCCAACCGGGACAGTCCTACTATGGCTACACCTTC
once TRBJ1-1 TRBV5-1 - CASSPNWGPGEAFF TGCGCCAGCAGCCCCAATTGGGGCCCGGGTGAAGCTTTCTTT
- TRBJ2-7 TRBV11-2 TRBD2 CASSPHKAGVEQYF TGTGCCAGCAGCCCACATAAAGCGGGAGTCGAGCAGTACTTC
- TRBJ2-3 TRBV7-3 - CASSSPLGQSF TGTGCCAGCAGCTCCCCGCTAGGACAATCCTTT
- TRBJ1-5 TRBV7-9 TRBD1 CASSFGTGGQPQHF TGTGCCAGCAGCTTCGGGACAGGGGGACAGCCCCAGCATTTT
- TRBJ1-6 TRBV7-9 - CASSLGEGNSPLHF TGTGCCAGCAGCTTAGGGGAGGGGAATTCACCCCTCCACTTT
- TRBJ1-2 TRBV28 - CASRERGRDGYTF TGTGCCAGCAGGGAACGGGGGAGGGATGGCTACACCTTC
- TRBJ2-3 TRBV11-2 TRBD2 CASSLPPLAATDTQYF TGTGCCAGCAGCTTACCCCCACTAGCGGCCACAGATACGCAGTATTTT
- TRBJ1-1 TRBV28 - CASVTGPMNTEAFF TGTGCCAGCGTTACAGGGCCCATGAACACTGAAGCTTTCTTT
- TRBJ1-6 TRBV5-5 - CASSFGPIGTNSPLHF TGTGCCAGCAGCTTTGGCCCTATCGGCACTAATTCACCCCTCCACTTT
- TRBJ1-2 TRBV28 - CASSLYPYGYTF TGTGCCAGCAGTTTATATCCCTATGGCTACACCTTC
few TRBJ2-7 TRBV4-1 TRBD1 CASSQDRQGYEQYF TGCGCCAGCAGCCAAGATCGACAGGGCTACGAGCAGTACTTC